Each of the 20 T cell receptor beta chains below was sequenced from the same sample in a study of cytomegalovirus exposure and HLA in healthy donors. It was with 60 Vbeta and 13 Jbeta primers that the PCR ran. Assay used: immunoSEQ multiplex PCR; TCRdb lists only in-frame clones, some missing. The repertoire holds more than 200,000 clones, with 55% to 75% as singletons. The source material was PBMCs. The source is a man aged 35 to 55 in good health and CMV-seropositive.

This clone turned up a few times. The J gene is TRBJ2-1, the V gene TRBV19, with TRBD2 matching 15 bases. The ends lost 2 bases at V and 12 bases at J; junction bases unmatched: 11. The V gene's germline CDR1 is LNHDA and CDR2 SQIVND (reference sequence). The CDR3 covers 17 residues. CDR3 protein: CASSIRGTSGGRQWQFF. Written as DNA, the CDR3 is TGTGCCAGTAGTATACGTGGGACTAGCGGGGGGCGACAGTGGCAGTTCTTC.

CDR3 sequence: CASSLAGGGTEAFF. As DNA, the CDR3 is TGTGCCAGCAGCTTGGCCGGGGGGGGGACTGAAGCTTTCTTT. The rearrangement joins TRBV5-4 to TRBJ1-1; D is possibly TRBD1 (5 bases). This CDR3 contains 14 residues. The germline gives CDR1 SGHNT, CDR2 YYREEE (reference sequence). Trimming cost V 0 bases and J 5 bases, with 11 bases left between them.

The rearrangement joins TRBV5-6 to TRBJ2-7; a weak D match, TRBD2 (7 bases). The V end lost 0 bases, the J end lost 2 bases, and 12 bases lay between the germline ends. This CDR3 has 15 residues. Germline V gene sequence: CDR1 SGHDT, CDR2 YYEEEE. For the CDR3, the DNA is TGTGCCAGCAGCTTGGCCGGGGGGCCCCCCTACGAGCAGTACTTC. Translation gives CASSLAGGPPYEQYF.

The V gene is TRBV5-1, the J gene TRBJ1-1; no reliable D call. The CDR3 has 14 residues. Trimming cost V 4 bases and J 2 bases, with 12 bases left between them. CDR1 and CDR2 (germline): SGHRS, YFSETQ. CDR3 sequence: CASSDVRGNTEAFF. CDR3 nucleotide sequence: TGCGCCAGCAGCGATGTCCGGGGAAACACTGAAGCTTTCTTT.

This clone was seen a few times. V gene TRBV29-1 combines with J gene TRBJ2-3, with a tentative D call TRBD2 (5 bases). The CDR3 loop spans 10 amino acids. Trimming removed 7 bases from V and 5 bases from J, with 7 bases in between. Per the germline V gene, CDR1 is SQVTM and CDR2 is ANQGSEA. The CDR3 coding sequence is TGCAGCGCCGGGGTAGATACGCAGTATTTT. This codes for CSAGVDTQYF.

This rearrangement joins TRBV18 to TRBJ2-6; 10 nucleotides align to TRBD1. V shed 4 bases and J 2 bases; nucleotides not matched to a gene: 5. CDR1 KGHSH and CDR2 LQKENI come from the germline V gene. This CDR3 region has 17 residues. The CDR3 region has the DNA TGTGCCAGCTCACGATCGACAGGGGGCACTGGGGCCAACGTCCTGACTTTC. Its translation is CASSRSTGGTGANVLTF.

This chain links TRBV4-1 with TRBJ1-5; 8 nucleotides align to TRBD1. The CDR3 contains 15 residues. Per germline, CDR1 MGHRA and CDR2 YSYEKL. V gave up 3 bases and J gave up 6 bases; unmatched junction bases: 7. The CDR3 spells CASSHNRGEGQPQHF. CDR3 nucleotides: TGCGCCAGCAGCCATAACAGGGGGGAGGGTCAGCCCCAGCATTTT.

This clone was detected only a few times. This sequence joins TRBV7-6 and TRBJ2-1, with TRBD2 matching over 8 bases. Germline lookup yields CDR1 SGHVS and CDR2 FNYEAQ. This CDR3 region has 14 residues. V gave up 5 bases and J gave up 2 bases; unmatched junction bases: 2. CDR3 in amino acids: CASSPAGAYNEQFF. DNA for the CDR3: TGTGCCAGCAGCCCAGCGGGGGCCTACAATGAGCAGTTCTTC.

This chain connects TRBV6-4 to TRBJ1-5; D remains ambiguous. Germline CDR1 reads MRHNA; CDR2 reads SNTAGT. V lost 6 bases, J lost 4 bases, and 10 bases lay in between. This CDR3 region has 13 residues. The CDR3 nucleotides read TGTGCCAGCAGCCCCCAGGAAAATCAGCCCCAGCATTTT. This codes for CASSPQENQPQHF.

CDR3 sequence (DNA): TGTGCCAGCAGTTTTGGCAGGGGGCTATATACGCAGTATTTT. Its translation: CASSFGRGLYTQYF. This chain connects TRBV6-6 to TRBJ2-3; TRBD1 matches at 8 bases. The CDR3 contains 14 residues. Germline assignment: CDR1 MNHNY and CDR2 SVGAGI (reference sequence). Trimming took 4 bases from V and 7 from J; bases not matched to a gene: 7.

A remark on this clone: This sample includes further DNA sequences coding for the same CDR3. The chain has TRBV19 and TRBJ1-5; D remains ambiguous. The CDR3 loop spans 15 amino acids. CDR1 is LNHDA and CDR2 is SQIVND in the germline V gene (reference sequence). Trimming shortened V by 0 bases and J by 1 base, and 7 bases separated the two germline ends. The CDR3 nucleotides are TGTGCCAGTAGTATAGAAGGAGCCAGCAATCAGCCCCAGCATTTT. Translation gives CASSIEGASNQPQHF. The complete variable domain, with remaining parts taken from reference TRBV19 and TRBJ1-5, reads DGGITQSPKYLFRKEGQNVTLSCEQNLNHDAMYWYRQDPGQGLRLIYYSQIVNDFQKGDIAEGYSVSREKKESFPLTVTSAQKNPTAFYLCASSIEGASNQPQHFGDGTRLSIL.

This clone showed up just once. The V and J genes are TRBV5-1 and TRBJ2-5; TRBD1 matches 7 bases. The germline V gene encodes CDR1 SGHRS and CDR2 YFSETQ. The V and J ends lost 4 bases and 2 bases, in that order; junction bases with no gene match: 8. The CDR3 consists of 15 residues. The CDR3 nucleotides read TGCGCCAGCAGCCCTACAGGGGACCCTCAAGAGACCCAGTACTTC. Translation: CASSPTGDPQETQYF.

As DNA, the CDR3 is TGTGCCAGCAGCTCACGCCCGGGACAGACTGAAGCTTTCTTT. It codes for CASSSRPGQTEAFF. This chain connects TRBV11-2 to TRBJ1-1; the match to TRBD1 covers 7 bases. Germline CDR1 and CDR2: SGHAT and FQNNGV. J gave up 5 bases and V 4 bases, and 7 bases lay outside the gene matches. There are 14 residues in the CDR3.

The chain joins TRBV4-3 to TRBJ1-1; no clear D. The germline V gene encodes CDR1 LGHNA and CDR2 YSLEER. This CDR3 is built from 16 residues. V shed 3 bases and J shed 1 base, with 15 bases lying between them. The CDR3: CASSQTREGTNTEAFF. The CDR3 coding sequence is TGCGCCAGCAGCCAGACTCGAGAAGGCACGAACACTGAAGCTTTCTTT.

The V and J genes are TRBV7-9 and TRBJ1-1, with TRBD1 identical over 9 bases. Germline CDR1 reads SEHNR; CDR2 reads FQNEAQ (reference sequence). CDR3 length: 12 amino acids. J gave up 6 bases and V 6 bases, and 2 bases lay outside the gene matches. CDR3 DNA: TGTGCCAGCAGACAGGGGGCCTCTGAAGCTTTCTTT. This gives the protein CASRQGASEAFF.

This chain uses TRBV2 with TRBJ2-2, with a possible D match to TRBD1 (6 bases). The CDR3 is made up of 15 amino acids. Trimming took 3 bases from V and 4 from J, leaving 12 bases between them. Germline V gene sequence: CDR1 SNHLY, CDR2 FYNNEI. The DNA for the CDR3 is TGTGCCAGCAGTGATAAGGGACACGGCACCGGGGAGCTGTTTTTT. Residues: CASSDKGHGTGELFF.

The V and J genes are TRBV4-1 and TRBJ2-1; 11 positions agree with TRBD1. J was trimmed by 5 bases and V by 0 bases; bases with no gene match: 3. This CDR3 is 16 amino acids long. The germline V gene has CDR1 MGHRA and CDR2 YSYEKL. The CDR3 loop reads CASSQDRDRGNNEQFF. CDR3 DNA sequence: TGCGCCAGCAGCCAAGACCGGGACAGGGGGAACAATGAGCAGTTCTTC.

In DNA form, the CDR3 reads TGTGCCAGCTCATCAACGACAGGGAGAGGCACTGAAGCTTTCTTT. Its protein product is CASSSTTGRGTEAFF. The chain has TRBV18 and TRBJ1-1; TRBD1 aligns across 7 bases. The CDR3 totals 15 residues. J lost 4 bases, V lost 5 bases, and 10 bases had no gene match. Germline CDR1 reads KGHSH; CDR2 reads LQKENI. Looking up the rest from reference TRBV18 and TRBJ1-1 gives the full variable domain: NAGVMQNPRHLVRRRGQEARLRCSPMKGHSHVYWYRQLPEEGLKFMVYLQKENIIDESGMPKERFSAEFPKEGPSILRIQQVVRGDSAAYFCASSSTTGRGTEAFFGQGTRLTVV.

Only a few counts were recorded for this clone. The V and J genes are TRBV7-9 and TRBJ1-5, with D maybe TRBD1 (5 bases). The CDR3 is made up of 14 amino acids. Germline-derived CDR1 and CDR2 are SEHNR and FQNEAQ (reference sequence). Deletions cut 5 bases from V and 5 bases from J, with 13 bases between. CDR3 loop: CASSPNGGDQPQHF. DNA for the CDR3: TGTGCCAGCAGCCCGAACGGGGGGGATCAGCCCCAGCATTTT.

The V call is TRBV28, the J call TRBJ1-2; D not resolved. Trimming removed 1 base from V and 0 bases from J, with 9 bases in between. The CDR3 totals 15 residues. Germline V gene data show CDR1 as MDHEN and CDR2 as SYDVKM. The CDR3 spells CASSLSGIPNYGYTF. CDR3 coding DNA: TGTGCCAGCAGTTTATCAGGCATACCTAACTATGGCTACACCTTC.